The 22 T cell receptor beta chains reported below all come from one sample, sequenced in a study of CD8 T cells in Susac syndrome. Reverse transcription used roughly 0.5 to 1 ug RNA and random hexamers. Each CDR3 protein gets one entry after TCRdb re-called the immunoSEQ multiplex PCR reads with MiXCR. The sample includes 150,000 to 200,000 distinct CDR3 sequences, roughly 95% of them seen just once. Input material: CD4+ T cells from PBMCs. The receptors were sampled from a human donor in good health.

The chain carries TRBV20-1 and TRBJ2-3, with 9 bases lining up with TRBD2. Germline lookup yields CDR1 DFQATT and CDR2 SNEGSKA (reference sequence). Germline trimming cut 0 bases from V and 4 bases from J; bases unmatched to any gene: 5. This CDR3 contains 15 residues. CDR3 sequence: CSAREPSGISDTQYF. CDR3 DNA: TGCAGTGCTAGAGAACCTAGCGGGATCTCAGATACGCAGTATTTT.

The genes are TRBV28 and TRBJ1-2; TRBD1 aligns across 7 bases. Germline lookup yields CDR1 MDHEN and CDR2 SYDVKM. V dropped 7 bases and J dropped 8; count of bases not matched to a gene: 13. The CDR3 runs to 14 residues. DNA of the CDR3: TGTGCCAGCATTTCCTTAGGACAGGCGTCGGGCTACACCTTC. It codes for CASISLGQASGYTF.

The V call is TRBV18, the J call TRBJ2-5; D may be TRBD1 or TRBD2 (5 bases each). V was pared by 6 bases and J by 5 bases, with 13 bases between. The length of the CDR3 is 13 residues. In germline, CDR1 is KGHSH, CDR2 LQKENI. The CDR3 nucleotides read TGTGCCAGCTCTTCCGGGGCCAGTGAGACCCAGTACTTC. Translated: CASSSGASETQYF. Using reference TRBV18 and TRBJ2-5 for the parts outside the CDR3, the full variable domain is NAGVMQNPRHLVRRRGQEARLRCSPMKGHSHVYWYRQLPEEGLKFMVYLQKENIIDESGMPKERFSAEFPKEGPSILRIQQVVRGDSAAYFCASSSGASETQYFGPGTRLLVL.

CDR3 nucleotides: TGTGCCAGCAGTCCGCCGGTGGGTGGGTACGAGCAGTACTTC. Translating it yields CASSPPVGGYEQYF. The rearrangement uses TRBV12-3 or TRBV12-4 and TRBJ2-7; D is undetermined. Trimming pared 5 bases from V and 4 bases from J, leaving 15 bases between. The CDR3 length is 14 residues.

The chain employs TRBV20-1 and TRBJ2-5; D gene uncertain. The CDR3 loop spans 12 amino acids. The V and J ends lost 1 base and 3 bases respectively, with 6 bases between them. The V gene's germline CDR1 is DFQATT and CDR2 SNEGSKA (reference sequence). CDR3 coding DNA: TGCAGTGCTAGAGCCCAGAAAGAGACCCAGTACTTC. It is translated as CSARAQKETQYF.

The V call is TRBV12-3 or TRBV12-4, the J call TRBJ1-1; D call uncertain. The CDR3 runs to 12 residues. V was clipped by 1 base and J by 11 bases, with 11 bases between them. In nucleotides, the CDR3 is TGTGCCAGCAGTTTAGTTCCCTCGCTCGCTTTCTTT. It codes for CASSLVPSLAFF.

This clonotype was seen just once. The chain links TRBV14 to TRBJ2-7; 10 nucleotides line up with TRBD2. The length of the CDR3 is 14 residues. V was pared by 4 bases and J by 6 bases, with 6 bases of the junction left unmatched. Germline CDR1 and CDR2: SGHDN and FVKESK. DNA of the CDR3: TGTGCCAGCAGCCTAGCGGGGGGACTTCGCGAGCAGTACTTC. This gives the protein CASSLAGGLREQYF.

The rearrangement joins TRBV5-1 to TRBJ2-6; D is unclear. V lost 3 bases and J lost 4, with 11 bases in between. The length of the CDR3 is 15 residues. Germline V CDR1 and CDR2: SGHRS, YFSETQ. DNA for the CDR3: TGCGCCAGCAGCTCCTCTGTGCGAGGGGCCAACGTCCTGACTTTC. Encoded protein: CASSSSVRGANVLTF.

The chain has TRBV29-1 and TRBJ1-4; 8 bases are a match to TRBD1. V was pared by 4 bases and J by 8 bases, with 6 bases of the junction left unmatched. Germline V CDR1 and CDR2: SQVTM, ANQGSEA. The CDR3 has 13 amino acids. The DNA of the CDR3 is TGCAGCGTTGTCCAGGGGGCAGGGGAAAAACTGTTTTTT. Protein: CSVVQGAGEKLFF.

V is TRBV29-1 and J is TRBJ2-2; no clear D. Germline lookup yields CDR1 SQVTM and CDR2 ANQGSEA. Trimming left V 5 bases short and J 2 bases short, with 9 bases between. The CDR3 consists of 13 residues. The CDR3 protein is CSVLATNTGELFF. The CDR3 DNA sequence: TGCAGCGTTTTGGCGACAAACACCGGGGAGCTGTTTTTT.

The CDR3 region is CASSHGAGTDTQYF. CDR3 bases: TGTGCCAGCAGCCACGGGGCCGGAACAGATACGCAGTATTTT. This sequence joins TRBV5-6 and TRBJ2-3; D is perhaps TRBD1 or TRBD2 (5 bases each). V lost 4 bases and J lost 3, with 12 bases in between. The CDR3 has 14 residues. Germline values: CDR1 SGHDT, CDR2 YYEEEE.

V and J are TRBV29-1 and TRBJ1-1; no clear D. The CDR3 contains 13 residues. Per germline, CDR1 SQVTM and CDR2 ANQGSEA. Trimming took off 2 bases at V and 1 base at J, with 8 bases between the two ends. The CDR3 reads CSVERTKNTEAFF. The DNA for the CDR3 is TGCAGCGTTGAAAGGACCAAGAACACTGAAGCTTTCTTT. Using reference TRBV29-1 and TRBJ1-1 for the parts outside the CDR3, the full variable domain is SAVISQKPSRDICQRGTSLTIQCQVDSQVTMMFWYRQQPGQSLTLIATANQGSEATYESGFVIDKFPISRPNLTFSTLTVSNMSPEDSSIYLCSVERTKNTEAFFGQGTRLTVV.

The V gene is TRBV4-1, the J gene TRBJ2-1; no firm D call. From germline, CDR1 is MGHRA and CDR2 YSYEKL. V was clipped by 4 bases and J by 2 bases, with 15 bases between them. This CDR3 is 16 amino acids long. As DNA, the CDR3 is TGCGCCAGCAGCCTGGTTGGACGGGCCACCTACAATGAGCAGTTCTTC. As protein: CASSLVGRATYNEQFF.

A note on this clonotype: The junction shows a germline mismatch at one end, possibly a read error. The V gene is TRBV7-7, the J gene TRBJ2-7; TRBD1 agrees at 7 bases. The germline V gene encodes CDR1 SSHAT and CDR2 FNYEAQ (reference sequence). The CDR3 extends over 13 amino acids. The CDR3 nucleotides are TGTGCTAGCAGCTACGACAGGGACTACGAGCAGTACTTC. Translated: CASSYDRDYEQYF.

This chain links TRBV5-4 with TRBJ2-7, with 9 bases lining up with TRBD1. Germline values: CDR1 SGHNT, CDR2 YYREEE (reference sequence). The length of the CDR3 is 14 residues. The V gene end was trimmed by 4 bases and the J gene end by 6 bases; junction bases not matched to a gene: 8. The CDR3 DNA follows: TGTGCCAGCAGCCCCGGGACAGGGAGGGGCGAGCAGTACTTC. Amino acid sequence: CASSPGTGRGEQYF.

V usage is TRBV16 and J usage is TRBJ2-7; 9 bases match TRBD2. The CDR3 is made up of 15 amino acids. V lost 7 bases, J lost 1 base, and 8 bases stayed unmatched. Germline assignment: CDR1 KGHSY and CDR2 FQNENV. The CDR3 loop reads CASNPTSGQSYEQYF. The CDR3 DNA reads TGTGCCAGCAACCCGACTAGCGGACAGTCCTACGAGCAGTACTTC.

The rearrangement links TRBV20-1 to TRBJ2-4, with a possible D match to TRBD1 (6 bases). Germline loops: CDR1 DFQATT, CDR2 SNEGSKA (reference sequence). V lost 5 bases to trimming and J lost 0 bases, with 14 bases between them. The CDR3 consists of 15 residues. CDR3: CSAGGQPVAKNIQYF. CDR3 bases: TGCAGTGCTGGGGGACAACCCGTAGCCAAAAACATTCAGTACTTC.

This chain connects TRBV15 to TRBJ2-7, with 9 bases lining up with TRBD1. The V gene's germline CDR1 is LNHNV and CDR2 YYDKDF (reference sequence). The CDR3 contains 12 residues. Trimming cost V 5 bases and J 6 bases; bases outside gene matches: 2. The CDR3 region has the DNA TGTGCCACCAGCTCGACAGGGGGCGAGCAGTACTTC. Protein sequence: CATSSTGGEQYF.

The chain combines TRBV9 with TRBJ1-3; D unresolved. With 4 bases removed from V and 5 bases from J, the gap between germline ends came to 13 bases. This CDR3 is 14 amino acids long. Germline V lookup: CDR1 SGDLS, CDR2 YYNGEE. The CDR3 spells CASSRDGVRNTIYF. For the CDR3, the DNA is TGTGCCAGCAGCCGAGATGGTGTGCGAAACACCATATATTTT.

This rearrangement joins TRBV5-1 to TRBJ2-3, with 11 bases aligning to TRBD2. Trimming removed 4 bases from V and 1 base from J; junction bases left unmatched: 5. Germline V gene data show CDR1 as SGHRS and CDR2 as YFSETQ. The CDR3 is 16 residues long. The CDR3 coding sequence is TGCGCCAGCAGCGGGGGACTAGCGGATGGCACAGATACGCAGTATTTT. Its protein is CASSGGLADGTDTQYF.

The V gene is TRBV29-1, the J gene TRBJ2-1, with 9 bases lining up with TRBD1. The CDR3 is made up of 15 amino acids. The J segment lost 6 bases and the V segment lost 6 bases, leaving 12 bases of the junction unmatched. Germline values: CDR1 SQVTM, CDR2 ANQGSEA. The CDR3 spells CSVSGTGIISNEQFF. Here the CDR3 DNA reads TGCAGCGTATCCGGGACAGGGATTATTAGCAATGAGCAGTTCTTC.

V usage is TRBV29-1 and J usage is TRBJ1-2; maybe TRBD1 (6 bases). The V gene lost 8 bases and the J gene lost 4 bases, with 23 bases spanning the gap. Germline V gives CDR1 SQVTM, CDR2 ANQGSEA. CDR3 length: 15 amino acids. The CDR3 sequence: CSTSEGGGQTYGYTF. As DNA, the CDR3 is TGCAGCACCTCGGAGGGGGGGGGCCAAACCTATGGCTACACCTTC. Together with reference TRBV29-1 and TRBJ1-2, the CDR3 gives the full variable domain: SAVISQKPSRDICQRGTSLTIQCQVDSQVTMMFWYRQQPGQSLTLIATANQGSEATYESGFVIDKFPISRPNLTFSTLTVSNMSPEDSSIYLCSTSEGGGQTYGYTFGSGTRLTVV.